The 9 T cell receptor beta chains reported below all come from one sample, sequenced in a study of spatial heterogeneity in lung cancer. Time point indicated: blood at routine non-recurrence follow-up after resection. In each case, whole RNA from tumor, nontumor lung or frozen PBMC was sequenced unsorted. In TCRdb, the 5' RACE reads were re-called with MiXCR into one record per CDR3 protein. Of fewer than 30,000 distinct CDR3 sequences listed, 6% are singletons. Source: PBMCs, taken at follow-up. The receptors were gathered from a male donor with early-stage non-small cell lung cancer.

This sequence joins TRBV7-2 and TRBJ2-5, with a possible D match to TRBD1 (6 bases). This CDR3 has 16 amino acids. V was shortened by 1 base and J by 3 bases, with 15 bases between the two germline ends. Germline CDR1 is SGHTA and CDR2 is FQGNSA. CDR3 in amino acids: CASSLGPGTKKETQYF. The CDR3 bases are TGTGCCAGCAGCTTAGGCCCCGGGACAAAAAAAGAGACCCAGTACTTC.

This sequence joins TRBV19 and TRBJ2-7; 8 nucleotides align to TRBD1. CDR3 length: 12 residues. V dropped 6 bases and J dropped 5; count of bases not matched to a gene: 3. The germline CDR1 and CDR2 sequences are LNHDA and SQIVND (reference sequence). The CDR3 bases are TGTGCCAGTAGCGCAGGGGGCGACGAGCAGTACGTC. Its protein product is CASSAGGDEQYV.

There are many counts of this clonotype. J is TRBJ1-4 and V is TRBV29-1; no definite D call. The CDR3 loop spans 11 amino acids. Germline CDR1 SQVTM, CDR2 ANQGSEA. V was trimmed by 4 bases and J by 6 bases, leaving 6 bases between them. The CDR3 DNA sequence: TGCAGCGTTGTAGTGGATGAAAAACTGTTTTTT. It yields the protein CSVVVDEKLFF.

This clonotype was counted ten times or more. The V call is TRBV4-3, the J call TRBJ2-2, with 8 bases identical to TRBD1. Germline CDR1 LGHNA, CDR2 YSLEER. J gave up 5 bases and V 2 bases, and 7 bases lay outside the gene matches. This CDR3 is built from 16 residues. CDR3 sequence reads: CASSQSRDRLTGELFF. The CDR3 coding sequence is TGCGCCAGCAGCCAATCCCGGGACAGGCTAACCGGGGAGCTGTTTTTT.

This clonotype has at least ten counts. The chain uses TRBV7-2 and TRBJ2-6; no reliable D call. The germline CDR1 and CDR2 sequences are SGHTA and FQGNSA. V lost 0 bases to trimming and J lost 6 bases, with 6 bases between them. The CDR3 is 14 residues long. Here the CDR3 reads CASSLAREANVLTF. Written as DNA, the CDR3 is TGTGCCAGCAGCTTAGCTCGAGAGGCCAACGTCCTGACTTTC.

This clonotype has ten or more counts. The CDR3 is CASSLEVIGIYEQYV. CDR3 in DNA: TGTGCCAGCAGCTTAGAAGTAATCGGAATCTACGAGCAGTACGTC. V is TRBV7-2 and J is TRBJ2-7; D is unclear. Looked up from germline, CDR1 is SGHTA and CDR2 is FQGNSA. V was cut by 1 base and J by 3 bases, with 13 bases left in between. The CDR3 has 15 amino acids.

This clonotype was seen ten or more times. V is TRBV27 and J is TRBJ1-1; D is perhaps TRBD1 (5 bases). With 8 bases removed from V and 0 bases from J, the gap between germline ends came to 19 bases. The CDR3 sequence is 16 residues long. Germline loops: CDR1 MNHEY, CDR2 SMNVEV (reference sequence). The CDR3, as DNA: TGTGCCAGCTTCCCGGGTGTCAGGGATGTGAACACTGAAGCTTTCTTT. Protein: CASFPGVRDVNTEAFF.

Many counts were recorded for this clonotype. V usage is TRBV20-1 and J usage is TRBJ1-1, with 7 bases fitting TRBD1. After removal of 6 bases from V and 4 bases from J, the junction contained 8 bases not matched to a gene. Germline V gives CDR1 DFQATT, CDR2 SNEGSKA (reference sequence). This CDR3 region has 13 residues. The CDR3 sequence is CSAPGGWVTEAFF. The CDR3 DNA is TGCAGTGCCCCAGGGGGGTGGGTCACTGAAGCTTTCTTT.

V and J are TRBV20-1 and TRBJ1-3, with a weak D call TRBD1 (6 bases). The CDR3 consists of 16 residues. Trimming took off 0 bases at V and 0 bases at J, with 12 bases between the two ends. Germline V gene data show CDR1 as DFQATT and CDR2 as SNEGSKA (reference sequence). The CDR3 is CSARERGLHSGNTIYF. CDR3 nucleotides: TGCAGTGCTAGAGAGCGGGGGCTCCACTCTGGAAACACCATATATTTT.